Each of the 14 T cell receptor beta chains below was sequenced from the same sample in a study of cytomegalovirus exposure and HLA in healthy donors. Primers included in the PCR were 60 Vbeta and 13 Jbeta primers. Some clones are missing from TCRdb's copy, which holds only in-frame ones; the method was immunoSEQ multiplex PCR. The profile shows around 150,000 clones, about 81% of them singletons. The specimen was PBMCs. The source is a woman younger than 30 in good health and CMV-seronegative.

The J gene is TRBJ2-5, the V gene TRBV30; perhaps TRBD1 as D (5 bases). With 0 bases removed from V and 1 base from J, the gap between germline ends came to 15 bases. Germline CDR1 reads GTSNPN; CDR2 reads SVGIG (reference sequence). The CDR3 sequence is 16 residues long. Here the CDR3 reads CAWSVGARLAQETQYF. The CDR3 coding sequence is TGTGCCTGGAGTGTAGGGGCCAGGCTCGCCCAAGAGACCCAGTACTTC.

The chain recombines TRBV29-1 with TRBJ2-2; TRBD2 agrees at 10 bases. There are 14 residues in the CDR3. J gave up 2 bases and V 6 bases, and 3 bases lay outside the gene matches. Germline assignment: CDR1 SQVTM and CDR2 ANQGSEA. CDR3 bases: TGCAGCGTGAGACTAGCGGGTAACACCGGGGAGCTGTTTTTT. It encodes CSVRLAGNTGELFF.

The sample holds one count of this clone. Here the CDR3 DNA reads TGTGCCAGCAGCTACATCAAGAACACTGAAGCTTTCTTT. Translation: CASSYIKNTEAFF. The J gene is TRBJ1-1, the V gene TRBV7-9, with D unclear. The CDR3 length is 13 residues. CDR1 SEHNR and CDR2 FQNEAQ come from the germline V gene (reference sequence). The ends were cut back, 4 bases at V and 1 base at J, with 7 bases in the middle.

This chain connects TRBV7-6 to TRBJ2-7, with D perhaps TRBD1 (6 bases). The germline gives CDR1 SGHVS, CDR2 FNYEAQ. The CDR3 extends over 13 amino acids. The V gene lost 5 bases and the J gene lost 2 bases, with 10 bases spanning the gap. The CDR3 protein is CASSIGQTYEQYF. The CDR3 DNA follows: TGTGCCAGCAGCATCGGACAGACCTACGAGCAGTACTTC.

The V call is TRBV2, the J call TRBJ2-5, with D maybe TRBD2 (5 bases). The CDR3 extends over 12 amino acids. V dropped 7 bases and J dropped 2 bases, with 8 bases sitting between them. Germline CDR1 and CDR2: SNHLY and FYNNEI. CDR3 in amino acids: CASKDLQETQYF. The CDR3 coding sequence is TGTGCCAGCAAGGACTTACAAGAGACCCAGTACTTC.

The CDR3 is CASSPGRPATNEKLFF. The CDR3, as DNA: TGTGCCAGCTCACCAGGCAGGCCTGCAACTAATGAAAAACTGTTTTTT. The V gene is TRBV18, the J gene TRBJ1-4; D is uncertain. Germline V gene lookup returns CDR1 KGHSH and CDR2 LQKENI. The CDR3 contains 16 residues. V lost 2 bases, J lost 0 bases, and 10 bases lay in between.

The chain uses TRBV27 and TRBJ2-3, with a tentative D call TRBD2 (7 bases). The germline V and J ends were trimmed by 6 bases and 4 bases, with 20 bases remaining between them. CDR1 MNHEY and CDR2 SMNVEV come from the germline V gene (reference sequence). This CDR3 region has 16 residues. The CDR3 sequence: CASRFLRGGGPDTQYF. The DNA for the CDR3 is TGTGCCAGCAGGTTTCTTCGAGGGGGGGGGCCAGATACGCAGTATTTT.

This chain uses TRBV9 with TRBJ2-2; 9 nucleotides align to TRBD1. The germline V gene has CDR1 SGDLS and CDR2 YYNGEE. The CDR3 length is 16 residues. After removal of 0 bases from V and 4 bases from J, the junction contained 4 bases not matched to a gene. The CDR3 spells CASSVGWTGVTGELFF. The CDR3 nucleotides are TGTGCCAGCAGCGTAGGGTGGACAGGGGTCACCGGGGAGCTGTTTTTT. Together with reference TRBV9 and TRBJ2-2, the CDR3 gives the full variable domain: DSGVTQTPKHLITATGQRVTLRCSPRSGDLSVYWYQQSLDQGLQFLIQYYNGEERAKGNILERFSAQQFPDLHSELNLSSLELGDSALYFCASSVGWTGVTGELFFGEGSRLTVL.

The chain uses TRBV19 and TRBJ2-2; 10 nucleotides match TRBD1. The trim removed 8 bases at V and 4 bases at J, leaving 7 bases unmatched. Germline V CDR1 and CDR2: LNHDA, SQIVND (reference sequence). This CDR3 comprises 15 residues. CDR3 sequence: CASFRQGASTGELFF. The CDR3 nucleotides are TGTGCCAGTTTTAGACAGGGGGCCAGCACCGGGGAGCTGTTTTTT. The full variable domain, in which reference TRBV19 and TRBJ2-2 provide the parts outside the CDR3, is DGGITQSPKYLFRKEGQNVTLSCEQNLNHDAMYWYRQDPGQGLRLIYYSQIVNDFQKGDIAEGYSVSREKKESFPLTVTSAQKNPTAFYLCASFRQGASTGELFFGEGSRLTVL.

The rearrangement joins TRBV7-2 to TRBJ1-3; D is perhaps TRBD1 (6 bases). V was shortened by 5 bases and J by 0 bases, with 17 bases between the two germline ends. The germline CDR1 and CDR2 sequences are SGHTA and FQGNSA. This CDR3 comprises 17 residues. The CDR3 here is CASSRTAQGRSGNTIYF. The DNA of the CDR3 is TGTGCCAGCAGCCGAACGGCACAGGGCCGCTCTGGAAACACCATATATTTT.

This clone was observed once. The chain combines TRBV11-2 with TRBJ2-1; tentatively, D is TRBD2 (6 bases). This CDR3 region has 16 residues. Deletions cut 2 bases from V and 7 bases from J, with 18 bases between. Germline V gene sequence: CDR1 SGHAT, CDR2 FQNNGV. CDR3 loop: CASSLFRGSEQNEQFF. CDR3 in DNA: TGTGCCAGCAGCTTATTTCGGGGGTCGGAGCAAAATGAGCAGTTCTTC.

This rearrangement joins TRBV5-1 to TRBJ2-7; 11 bases fit TRBD1. Germline V CDR1 and CDR2: SGHRS, YFSETQ. This CDR3 comprises 15 residues. After removal of 4 bases from V and 6 bases from J, the junction contained 9 bases not matched to a gene. The CDR3 DNA is TGCGCCAGCAGCACCGGACAGGGGGCTCTTGTCGAGCAGTACTTC. This codes for CASSTGQGALVEQYF.

The CDR3 reads CASSHDTGNEQFF. The CDR3 DNA reads TGTGCCAGCAGCCACGACACAGGGAATGAGCAGTTCTTC. This rearrangement joins TRBV11-3 to TRBJ2-1, with D possibly matching TRBD1 (6 bases). V was clipped by 5 bases and J by 7 bases, with 12 bases between them. The length of the CDR3 is 13 residues. Germline V lookup: CDR1 SGHNT, CDR2 YENEEA. The entire variable domain, with the rest obtained from reference TRBV11-3 and TRBJ2-1, is as follows: EAGVVQSPRYKIIEKKQPVAFWCNPISGHNTLYWYLQNLGQGPELLIRYENEEAVDDSQLPKDRFSAERLKGVDSTLKIQPAELGDSAVYLCASSHDTGNEQFFGPGTRLTVL.

This chain joins TRBV25-1 and TRBJ1-6, with no clear D. From germline, CDR1 is MGHDK and CDR2 SYGVNS. V was trimmed by 2 bases and J by 14 bases, leaving 13 bases between them. The CDR3 covers 13 residues. CDR3 residues: CASSEAGGLALHF. In DNA, the CDR3 is TGTGCCAGCAGTGAAGCCGGAGGCTTGGCCCTCCACTTT.